This TCR beta chain was identified during a study of cytomegalovirus exposure and HLA in healthy donors. Study in general: An earlier analysis identified more than 90 million unique TCR beta sequences in about 179 million T cells. Findings and limits, study-wide: Accurate prediction of most subjects' HLA-A and HLA-B alleles from TCR beta sequences was reported. The study recorded some 160 TCR beta chains that were cytomegalovirus-associated.

PCR involved 60 Vbeta and 13 Jbeta primers. Only in-frame clones appear in the TCRdb table, and some are missing; sequencing was by immunoSEQ multiplex PCR. In the table there are around 150,000 clones, over 75% of which are singletons. In the case of this clone: Its antigen is unidentified. The junction differs from germline at one of its ends, possibly a read error.

This CDR3 has 16 amino acids. Germline CDR1 and CDR2: SEHNR and FQNEAQ (reference sequence). Donors were nominally healthy when sampled, though unrecorded immune exposures were likely. This TCR was recovered from a woman aged 40 to 49 in good health and CMV-seronegative. The chain employs TRBV7-9 and TRBJ2-3; TRBD1 aligns across 8 bases. The sequencing sample was made of PBMCs. CDR3 protein: CSSSPYGLDRGHTQYF. In nucleotides, the CDR3 is TGTTCCAGCAGCCCTTACGGCTTAGACAGGGGACATACGCAGTATTTT.